Below are 6 T cell receptor beta chains sequenced from a single sample in a study of identical twins. TCRdb re-called the 5' RACE reads with MiXCR, one entry per CDR3 protein. In the table there are hundreds of thousands of distinct CDR3 sequences, around 6.1% of which are singletons. The source material was naive T cells sorted from blood. These receptors came from a man aged 18-30 years in good health.

This clonotype has a count of ten or more. The chain's CDR3 is CASSLVTSGGYNEQFF. The CDR3 nucleotides are TGTGCCAGCAGCTTGGTGACTAGCGGGGGGTACAATGAGCAGTTCTTC. This chain links TRBV5-6 with TRBJ2-1, with 13 bases aligning to TRBD2. J lost 4 bases, V lost 0 bases, and 1 base had no gene match. The germline gives CDR1 SGHDT, CDR2 YYEEEE. The CDR3 has 16 residues.

This clonotype occurred many times. The gene calls are TRBV10-2 and TRBJ2-3; D is possibly TRBD1 (6 bases). Trimming left V 0 bases short and J 0 bases short, with 10 bases between. Germline-derived CDR1 and CDR2 are WSHSY and SAAADI. CDR3 size: 16 residues. The CDR3 coding sequence is TGCGCCAGCAGTGAGTCGGGCCAGGGGAGCACAGATACGCAGTATTTT. The encoded protein is CASSESGQGSTDTQYF.

J is TRBJ2-7 and V is TRBV28, with 7 bases fitting TRBD2. The germline CDR1 and CDR2 sequences are MDHEN and SYDVKM. After removal of 6 bases from V and 3 bases from J, the junction contained 5 bases not matched to a gene. This CDR3 has 13 residues. The CDR3 protein is CASSGTTLYEQYF. CDR3 nucleotides: TGTGCCAGCAGCGGGACTACCCTCTACGAGCAGTACTTC.

This clonotype was found many times. The gene calls are TRBV6-5 and TRBJ2-2; maybe TRBD2 (6 bases). Trimming took off 2 bases at V and 1 base at J, with 8 bases between the two ends. Looked up from germline, CDR1 is MNHEY and CDR2 is SVGAGI. The CDR3 sequence is 15 residues long. The CDR3 nucleotides read TGTGCCAGCAGTTACGGGGGGATGAACACCGGGGAGCTGTTTTTT. Protein: CASSYGGMNTGELFF.

The V gene is TRBV11-2, the J gene TRBJ2-3; D perhaps matches TRBD2 (7 bases). Germline V gene sequence: CDR1 SGHAT, CDR2 FQNNGV. The CDR3 contains 16 residues. The ends were cut back, 3 bases at V and 3 bases at J, with 16 bases in the middle. The CDR3 DNA sequence: TGTGCCAGCAGCTTCCCGTTGGGGGGGCGAACAGATACGCAGTATTTT. It translates to CASSFPLGGRTDTQYF.

Many counts were recorded for this clonotype. V is TRBV15 and J is TRBJ1-2, with 7 bases identical to TRBD1. The germline V gene encodes CDR1 LNHNV and CDR2 YYDKDF (reference sequence). With V trimmed by 6 bases and J by 7 bases, 5 bases remained unmatched. The CDR3 totals 12 residues. The CDR3 nucleotides read TGTGCCACCAGTCCAAGGACAGGTGGCTACACCTTC. It specifies CATSPRTGGYTF.